Detailed here is one TCR beta chain. Its antigen is still unknown. Time point indicated: cycle 4 day 1 (C4D1), after about 6 weeks of nivolumab. Each patient experienced a relapse that followed autologous stem cell transplantation, and brentuximab vedotin exposure varied. Best responses were complete response, partial response or progressive disease. Measured with immunoSEQ multiplex PCR; TCRdb has only the in-frame clones, and not every one. The table includes fewer than 30,000 clones, about two thirds detected once. This specimen comes from a study of PD-1 blockade in classical Hodgkin lymphoma. The study's findings and limits: In CD4+ cells, TCR diversity went up significantly by C4D1, but in CD8+ cells it did not. As was reported, newly diagnosed patients showed lower baseline TCR diversity than healthy donors did. The origin of the repertoire differences remains undefined, with disease activity or prior therapy as possible causes.

Looked up from germline, CDR1 is MDHEN and CDR2 is SYDVKM. Trimming shortened V by 7 bases and J by 4 bases, and 19 bases separated the two germline ends. The CDR3 totals 15 residues. The receptor was derived from a human donor with classical Hodgkin lymphoma. V and J are TRBV28 and TRBJ1-2; D perhaps matches TRBD1 (5 bases). The sample was peripheral blood mononuclear cells (PBMCs), taken before the fourth cycle of nivolumab. The CDR3 region has the DNA TGTGCCAGCACCAACCTTCGGGGGTCCCTCTATGGCTACACCTTC. It encodes CASTNLRGSLYGYTF.